These 8 T cell receptor beta chains were sequenced from one sample in a study of blood T cell repertoires in COVID-19. Only in-frame clones appear in the TCRdb table, and some are missing; sequencing was by immunoSEQ multiplex PCR. The repertoire includes 140,000 to 150,000 clones, around four fifths of them detected once, and approximately 2.7% sits in the top ten. The sequenced sample was peripheral blood. Every receptor here comes from a woman aged 40 to 50 with active or convalescent COVID-19.

This clone is deemed medium-sized. V and J are TRBV27 and TRBJ2-3, with D uncertain. This CDR3 is built from 15 residues. The V gene lost 4 bases and the J gene lost 2 bases, with 13 bases spanning the gap. Looked up from germline, CDR1 is MNHEY and CDR2 is SMNVEV (reference sequence). CDR3 in amino acids: CASSSPGTNTDTQYF. The CDR3 region has the DNA TGTGCCAGCAGTTCCCCAGGAACAAACACAGATACGCAGTATTTT.

This chain uses TRBV29-1 with TRBJ1-1; 8 nucleotides match TRBD1. V gave up 3 bases and J gave up 1 base; unmatched junction bases: 4. The CDR3 sequence is 14 residues long. The germline gives CDR1 SQVTM, CDR2 ANQGSEA. CDR3 nucleotides: TGCAGCGTTGAGCGACAGGGGTGGAACACTGAAGCTTTCTTT. Translated, it gives CSVERQGWNTEAFF.

This rearrangement joins TRBV5-1 to TRBJ1-2; D is perhaps TRBD1 (5 bases). Germline CDR1 is SGHRS and CDR2 is YFSETQ. The CDR3 consists of 15 residues. V lost 1 base and J 4 bases, leaving 14 bases between the germline ends. The CDR3 DNA sequence: TGCGCCAGCAGCTTGCGGAGGGACGGATTCTATGGCTACACCTTC. Its translation is CASSLRRDGFYGYTF.

This clone was counted a few times. The chain combines TRBV19 with TRBJ1-1; the D gene is possibly TRBD1 (6 bases). The CDR3 runs to 15 residues. CDR1 and CDR2 from the germline V gene are LNHDA and SQIVND (reference sequence). The germline V and J ends were trimmed by 7 bases and 7 bases, with 22 bases remaining between them. CDR3 sequence: CASIRRTANGLEAFF. As DNA, the CDR3 is TGTGCCAGTATCCGGAGGACAGCTAACGGACTTGAAGCTTTCTTT.

V gene TRBV28 combines with J gene TRBJ2-7, with 7 bases lining up with TRBD1. Germline-derived CDR1 and CDR2 are MDHEN and SYDVKM. The CDR3 sequence is 15 residues long. The V segment lost 4 bases and the J segment 4 bases; nucleotides outside the gene matches: 10. In DNA form, the CDR3 reads TGTGCCAGCAGTTCTTTCCGACAGGGAAAATACGAGCAGTACTTC. It yields the protein CASSSFRQGKYEQYF.

The rearrangement uses TRBV19 and TRBJ1-2; D may be TRBD1 (6 bases). CDR1 is LNHDA, CDR2 SQIVND, per germline (reference sequence). The V end lost 8 bases, the J end lost 4 bases, and 20 bases lay between the germline ends. CDR3 size: 15 residues. This CDR3 is CASSDSVGGVYGYTF. In nucleotides, the CDR3 is TGTGCCAGTTCGGACAGCGTGGGGGGGGTCTATGGCTACACCTTC.

This clone was observed a few times. J is TRBJ1-1 and V is TRBV5-1, with 9 bases that match TRBD1. Germline V gives CDR1 SGHRS, CDR2 YFSETQ. The V gene end was trimmed by 5 bases and the J gene end by 0 bases; junction bases not matched to a gene: 5. The CDR3 is 15 amino acids. CDR3 in amino acids: CASSSYRGLNTEAFF. The CDR3, as DNA: TGCGCCAGCAGTTCATACAGGGGGCTGAACACTGAAGCTTTCTTT.

In this sample, this clone turned up once. The chain carries TRBV5-1 and TRBJ2-1; D ambiguous. The V gene's germline CDR1 is SGHRS and CDR2 YFSETQ. Trimming removed 2 bases at V and 6 bases at J, with 3 bases between. The CDR3 consists of 11 residues. The CDR3 protein is CASSFGNEQFF. The DNA of the CDR3 is TGCGCCAGCAGCTTCGGCAATGAGCAGTTCTTC.